This T cell receptor (beta chain) was recovered during a study of response to subunit inactivated influenza vaccine. TCRdb passed the RT-PCR reads through MiXCR, listing each CDR3 protein once. The sample includes approximately 490,000 distinct CDR3 sequences, 6.5% to 8% of them seen just once. The V gene's germline CDR1 is LGHNA and CDR2 YNFKEQ. CDR3 size: 14 residues. V gave up 0 bases and J gave up 2 bases, with 7 bases separating them. This clonotype was seen at least ten times. The rearrangement uses TRBV4-2 and TRBJ2-5; D is ambiguous. The sequence derives from a man in his fifties or sixties who received an inactivated influenza vaccine. The source was PBMCs from blood, collected less than 30 months after vaccination. This chain's CDR3 is CASSQENSQETQYF. CDR3 DNA sequence: TGTGCCAGCAGCCAAGAGAACTCGCAAGAGACCCAGTACTTC.